Shown below are 21 T cell receptor beta chains from a single sample sequenced in a study of CD8 T cells in ankylosing spondylitis (dated by TCRdb to about 2017). Library generation was performed with 5' RACE. Sequenced using an Illumina HiSeq 2500. TCRdb reanalyzed the raw reads on its own, using fastp at Q25 for trimming and MiXCR for clone calling, and kept in-frame beta chains. CDR3 protein sequences are deduplicated, and each keeps its most common genes and DNA. For this sample there are about 240,000 distinct CDR3 sequences; 7.5% to 9% appear just once. The ten largest make up almost 7% of the sample. The sequencing sample was made of blood, either unsorted or a sorted T cell fraction (not recorded which). These receptors were obtained from a male donor with ankylosing spondylitis or in good health (not recorded which).

In this sample, this clonotype turned up many times. The CDR3 nucleotides read TGTGCCAGCAGCTCCCAGGGACGGCCGCCCGAGCAGTACTTC. Translating it yields CASSSQGRPPEQYF. J is TRBJ2-7 and V is TRBV7-8; D is possibly TRBD1 or TRBD2 (5 bases each). The germline V and J ends were trimmed by 4 bases and 6 bases, with 16 bases remaining between them. The V gene's germline CDR1 is SGHVS and CDR2 FQNEAQ. The CDR3 extends over 14 amino acids.

This clonotype has just a few counts. The CDR3 sequence is CASSQEQGYEQYF. In nucleotides, the CDR3 is TGCGCCAGCAGCCAAGAACAGGGCTACGAGCAGTACTTC. This rearrangement joins TRBV4-3 to TRBJ2-7, with D perhaps TRBD1 (6 bases). The length of the CDR3 is 13 residues. The germline V gene encodes CDR1 LGHNA and CDR2 YSLEER. The ends were cut back, 0 bases at V and 3 bases at J, with 6 bases in the middle.

The chain combines TRBV24-1 with TRBJ2-5, with a weak D call TRBD1 (6 bases). The CDR3 totals 14 residues. V was clipped by 4 bases and J by 2 bases, with 10 bases between them. Germline V gene sequence: CDR1 KGHDR, CDR2 SFDVKD. CDR3 sequence: CATSDYGQQETQYF. In DNA, the CDR3 is TGTGCCACCAGTGACTATGGACAGCAAGAGACCCAGTACTTC.

This clonotype was seen at least ten times. J is TRBJ2-5 and V is TRBV20-1, with 11 bases lining up with TRBD2. From germline, CDR1 is DFQATT and CDR2 SNEGSKA (reference sequence). This CDR3 is 15 amino acids long. This CDR3 reads CSLSRGTSGGETQYF. The CDR3 DNA reads TGCAGCCTTTCCAGGGGAACTAGCGGGGGTGAGACCCAGTACTTC.

In this sample, this clonotype turned up many times. The chain links TRBV12-3 or TRBV12-4 to TRBJ1-2; D unclear. V gave up 1 base and J gave up 4 bases, with 7 bases separating them. The CDR3 is 13 residues long. This CDR3 reads CASSLERSYGYTF. In DNA form, the CDR3 reads TGTGCCAGCAGTTTAGAACGGTCCTATGGCTACACCTTC.

This clonotype was recorded many times. The chain links TRBV18 to TRBJ2-7, with 7 bases that match TRBD1. Germline V gene data show CDR1 as KGHSH and CDR2 as LQKENI. Trimming cost V 4 bases and J 6 bases; bases outside gene matches: 3. This CDR3 is built from 12 residues. The CDR3 DNA follows: TGTGCCAGCTCACGCCGGACAGGCGAGCAGTACTTC. Residues: CASSRRTGEQYF.

This clonotype showed up just a few times. This chain uses TRBV11-2 with TRBJ2-7; TRBD2 matches at 15 bases. Germline-derived CDR1 and CDR2 are SGHAT and FQNNGV. The CDR3 covers 18 residues. The ends lost 0 bases at V and 4 bases at J; junction bases unmatched: 7. Here the CDR3 reads CASSLEPGLAGGKYEQYF. CDR3 DNA: TGTGCCAGCAGCTTAGAACCCGGACTAGCGGGAGGGAAGTACGAGCAGTACTTC.

The chain has TRBV5-6 and TRBJ2-2, with 7 bases matching TRBD1. Trimming took 3 bases from V and 3 from J; bases not matched to a gene: 8. Germline assignment: CDR1 SGHDT and CDR2 YYEEEE. The CDR3 totals 16 residues. The CDR3 loop reads CASSSGDRVYTGELFF. CDR3 coding DNA: TGTGCCAGCAGCTCCGGTGACAGGGTCTACACCGGGGAGCTGTTTTTT.

CDR3 coding DNA: TGCAGTGCCTTAACTAGACACACCGGGGAGCTGTTTTTT. This codes for CSALTRHTGELFF. The rearrangement joins TRBV20-1 to TRBJ2-2; maybe TRBD2 (5 bases). The V end was cut by 6 bases, the J end by 3 bases, with 11 bases between. Germline V gene data show CDR1 as DFQATT and CDR2 as SNEGSKA (reference sequence). The length of the CDR3 is 13 residues.

About this clonotype: Sequence at one end of the junction differs from germline and may be a read error. This chain connects TRBV7-9 to TRBJ1-1; D ambiguous. The CDR3 sequence is 14 residues long. Germline-derived CDR1 and CDR2 are SEHNR and FQNEAQ (reference sequence). The CDR3 DNA follows: TGTGCCAGCAGCCATATAAGAGGGAACTCTGAAGCTTTCTTT. Its translation is CASSHIRGNSEAFF.

In its sample, this clonotype was seen many times. V is TRBV7-2 and J is TRBJ2-1; the match to TRBD2 covers 14 bases. CDR3 length: 16 residues. With V trimmed by 5 bases and J by 7 bases, 7 bases remained unmatched. In germline, CDR1 is SGHTA, CDR2 FQGNSA. The CDR3 here is CASSRSGTSGSNEQFF. In DNA, the CDR3 is TGTGCCAGCAGCCGTAGCGGGACTAGCGGGAGTAATGAGCAGTTCTTC.

The chain has TRBV7-9 and TRBJ2-5; D may be TRBD1 or TRBD2 (5 bases each). Between the trimmed V and J ends, which lost 1 base and 5 bases, there was a span of 14 bases. The CDR3 contains 15 residues. Germline V CDR1 and CDR2: SEHNR, FQNEAQ (reference sequence). In nucleotides, the CDR3 is TGTGCCAGCAGCTTAGGCAATGGGGGACGGGAGACCCAGTACTTC. Translated: CASSLGNGGRETQYF.

With regard to this clonotype: A much larger clone is a single base away; this may be a read error. The CDR3 nucleotides are TGTGCCAGCAGCCCTAGGTTCCCAGGGGACACTGAAGCTTTCTTT. Residues: CASSPRFPGDTEAFF. The chain couples TRBV14 to TRBJ1-1, with a possible D match to TRBD1 (6 bases). The CDR3 is made up of 15 amino acids. Germline V gene data show CDR1 as SGHDN and CDR2 as FVKESK. V dropped 4 bases and J dropped 3 bases, with 15 bases sitting between them.

This clonotype was recorded many times. CDR3 DNA: TGTGCCAGCAGCCAAGCCCGACAGGTTACCTACGAGCAGTACTTC. Translation: CASSQARQVTYEQYF. The chain uses TRBV3-1 and TRBJ2-7; perhaps TRBD1 as D (6 bases). CDR1 and CDR2 from the germline V gene are LGHDT and YNNKEL (reference sequence). The germline V and J ends were trimmed by 1 base and 2 bases, with 12 bases remaining between them. The CDR3 consists of 15 residues.

This clonotype was detected many times. CDR3 nucleotides: TGCGCCAGCAATGAGAGGGACAGGCACTATCAGCCCCAGCATTTT. Amino acids: CASNERDRHYQPQHF. This chain links TRBV5-1 with TRBJ1-5, with 8 bases lining up with TRBD1. V lost 6 bases to trimming and J lost 5 bases; unmatched junction nucleotides: 10. CDR1 is SGHRS, CDR2 YFSETQ, per germline. The CDR3 runs to 15 residues.

This clonotype was recorded many times. This chain connects TRBV30 to TRBJ1-1, with D unclear. V gave up 2 bases and J gave up 5 bases, with 15 bases separating them. The CDR3 loop spans 14 amino acids. Looked up from germline, CDR1 is GTSNPN and CDR2 is SVGIG (reference sequence). Here the CDR3 DNA reads TGTGCCTGGAGTTACGAAGGTTGGAGTACTGAAGCTTTCTTT. This gives the protein CAWSYEGWSTEAFF.

This clonotype has just a few counts. In nucleotides, the CDR3 is TGTGCCAGCAGCGAGGGACACGAGCAGTACTTC. Its translation: CASSEGHEQYF. This chain uses TRBV7-3 with TRBJ2-7; D might be TRBD1 or TRBD2, each matching 5 bases. CDR1 is SGHTA, CDR2 FQGTGA, per germline. The ends were cut back, 5 bases at V and 5 bases at J, with 7 bases in the middle. This CDR3 spans 11 amino acids.

Many counts were recorded for this clonotype. The V and J genes are TRBV19 and TRBJ1-5; D gene uncertain. The CDR3 is 13 amino acids. Trimming took 6 bases from V and 1 from J, leaving 7 bases between them. From germline, CDR1 is LNHDA and CDR2 SQIVND (reference sequence). The CDR3 protein is CASRGGSNQPQHF. CDR3 in DNA: TGTGCCAGTAGAGGTGGGAGCAATCAGCCCCAGCATTTT. Based on the CDR3 plus reference TRBV19 and TRBJ1-5, the full variable domain is DGGITQSPKYLFRKEGQNVTLSCEQNLNHDAMYWYRQDPGQGLRLIYYSQIVNDFQKGDIAEGYSVSREKKESFPLTVTSAQKNPTAFYLCASRGGSNQPQHFGDGTRLSIL.

The chain combines TRBV7-3 with TRBJ2-3; 12 bases are a match to TRBD2. J lost 10 bases, V lost 5 bases, and 19 bases had no gene match. CDR1 is SGHTA, CDR2 FQGTGA, per germline. This CDR3 is built from 18 residues. The CDR3 coding sequence is TGTGCCAGCAGCCTGGTGCGGTTACGCGGGACTAGCGGGTCCCCGCAGTATTTT. Translated, it gives CASSLVRLRGTSGSPQYF.

This clonotype was detected a few times. The chain employs TRBV7-9 and TRBJ1-2; D is unresolved. V lost 5 bases, J lost 10 bases, and 11 bases lay in between. The CDR3 has 11 amino acids. Germline V gene lookup returns CDR1 SEHNR and CDR2 FQNEAQ (reference sequence). The CDR3 DNA reads TGTGCCAGCAGCCCCGGTGCAGACTACACCTTC. Its protein product is CASSPGADYTF. The whole variable domain, remainder taken from reference TRBV7-9 and TRBJ1-2, is DTGVSQNPRHKITKRGQNVTFRCDPISEHNRLYWYRQTLGQGPEFLTYFQNEAQLEKSRLLSDRFSAERPKGSFSTLEIQRTEQGDSAMYLCASSPGADYTFGSGTRLTVV.

This clonotype was counted only a few times. One end of the junction varies from germline; a read error may be responsible. The chain joins TRBV20-1 to TRBJ2-3, with TRBD2 identical over 10 bases. The germline V gene has CDR1 DFQATT and CDR2 SNEGSKA (reference sequence). This CDR3 has 15 amino acids. The CDR3 reads CCASPSGREADTQYF. In DNA form, the CDR3 reads TGCTGTGCTAGCCCTAGCGGGAGAGAAGCAGATACGCAGTATTTT.